This entry describes one T cell receptor (beta chain). Its antigen is not known. TCRdb passed the reads through MiXCR, listing each CDR3 protein once. The data hold approximately 990,000 distinct CDR3 sequences, with roughly 30% observed a single time. These data come from a study of T cell repertoires in cytomegalovirus infection. Looking at the study overall: Both a matching HLA type and CMV infection were indicated by public TCR beta signatures.

This CDR3 is built from 13 residues. Germline V gene data show CDR1 as LGHNT and CDR2 as FRNRAP. Trimming removed 3 bases from V and 5 bases from J, with 10 bases in between. Study findings and constraints: Cumulative public TCR beta family frequency identified carriers of CMV plus the relevant HLA. There were HLA-C-restricted CMV-specific TCR beta clonotypes dominating the ex vivo response.

The gene calls are TRBV12-5 and TRBJ2-5; D gene unclear. The origin of this receptor is a human donor in good health (CMV status not recorded). Some clones in this sample may be carry-over from other donors' samples. This sample comprised cultured CD8+ T cells from PBMCs, obtained from culture after CMV antigen stimulation. Here the CDR3 reads CASGFGLTETQYF. Here the CDR3 DNA reads TGTGCTAGTGGTTTTGGCTTGACTGAGACCCAGTACTTC.